What follows describes a single T cell receptor beta chain. The antigen this receptor binds is unknown. No much larger clone is present one base from it, and per-base qualities are unavailable. Library method: the immunoSEQ multiplex PCR assay. A mixture of 60 forward primers for TCR Vbeta segments and 13 reverse primers for TCR Jbeta segments was used in the multiplex PCR. A multiplex PCR assay on genomic DNA amplified the CDR3 region of rearranged TCR beta genes. The Illumina HiSeq System was used to sequence the amplified TCR beta libraries as 87-base-pair reads. In the authors' own workflow: Across the 666 repertoires, a later analysis counted 80 million or so unique TCR beta chains, approximately 12 million of which were shared by at least two donors. A nearest-neighbor algorithm error-corrected the raw reads and collapsed the reads into unique sequences, merging closely related sequences to remove PCR and sequencing errors. CDR3 sequences were aligned to IMGT reference sequences to assign V, D and J gene segments. Each retained sequence needed at least a six-nucleotide match to both a V gene segment and a J gene segment. Rearrangements were classified as productive when the CDR3 lacked stop codons and remained in frame with V and J, and all other rearrangements were classified as non-productive. Following IMGT convention, CDR3 was defined as the stretch from the second conserved V-encoded cysteine up to the conserved J-encoded phenylalanine. Sequences without an unambiguous match to a single V gene segment were excluded from the earlier analysis of about 600 of the donors. In an earlier analysis of some 590 of the donors, a V segment was called functional when productive rearrangements were above 56.7%, and segregating when the standard deviation between donors exceeded 5%. A statistical classification framework was built to diagnose cytomegalovirus status from the catalog of TCR beta chain sequences. In a later analysis, V and J genes were assigned by comparing TCR nucleotide sequences against IMGT/GENE-DB human TR gene sequences. The TCRdist pipeline was used in a later analysis to assign CDR3 sequences and most-parsimonious VDJ recombination scenarios. A later analysis defined each TCR beta chain by its CDR3 amino acid sequence plus V-gene family, and excluded reads lacking a unique V-gene family. To address suspected cross-contamination and a sequencing artifact, a later analysis removed roughly 640 highly shared, low-generation-probability nucleotide sequences. In a later analysis, a clonal expansion index was calculated for each public chain from normalized within-repertoire ranks of inferred template counts. Generation probabilities in a later analysis came from a VDJ recombination model fitted to out-of-frame rearrangements, and those results were checked against IGoR. A later analysis scored TCR-TCR, TCR-HLA and TCR-CMV co-occurrence with hypergeometric tests, applying a repertoire-size bias correction to TCR pairs. A later analysis estimated false discovery rates by permuting HLA or CMV assignments 20 times. In a later analysis, co-occurring TCRs were grouped with DBSCAN, and TCRdist sequence similarity was added when clustering was performed within HLA-allele-positive subsets. Repertoires with fewer than 30,000 or more than 120,000 public chains were left out of co-occurrence clustering, as were roughly five repertoires with anomalous nucleotide sharing. The clones in this table, taken by TCRdb from immuneACCESS, are in-frame only. Not every clone is retained; where verified, under half of the shortfall comes from an unresolved V gene, and the cause of the rest is unknown. That table furnishes V, J and clone size, whereas the DNA furnished D and trimming. The table for this sample lists 100,000 to 150,000 clones; over 65% of them were counted only once. The ten largest clonotypes hold around 1.8% of the sample.

The data were taken from a study of cytomegalovirus exposure and HLA in healthy donors (dated by TCRdb to 2016 to 2017). With respect to the entire study: In an earlier analysis of 587 of the donors, 276 Gb of sequence data and some 120 million unique TCR beta sequences from 180 million or so T cells were reported. About 280 gigabases of sequencing data and some 85 million unique TCR sequences were included in an early release covering roughly 600 HLA-typed donors. Among the roughly 400 genotyped donors, approximately 77% belonged to the genetic ancestry cluster associated with self-reported Caucasian donors. The study aimed to test whether signatures of past pathogen exposure could be identified by cataloging public T cell receptors. The study profiled the T cell repertoires of about 640 subjects by immunosequencing and related them to cytomegalovirus serostatus. In addition to the first cohort of 650 to 750 subjects, a separate validation cohort of approximately 130 different subjects was used. High-throughput TCR immunosequencing, statistical association of individual TCRs with disease status, and machine learning were combined to predict cytomegalovirus infection status. A later analysis re-analyzed previously published TCR beta repertoires from approximately 670 donors and added high-resolution HLA genotyping to study TCR occurrence patterns. Rather than using new phenotypic data, the later analysis identified candidate immune exposures from TCR beta sequences and from how often those sequences occurred across donors. To decide whether each TCR beta V gene segment behaved as functional or pseudogenic, an earlier analysis of 587 of the donors relied on high-throughput TCR beta sequencing. Donor age, sex, ethnicity and CMV serostatus were compiled together with the repertoire data. In a later genetic analysis, genome-wide SNP genotypes for about three fifths of the roughly 670 donors were used, and that subset was treated as a discovery cohort. All discovery cohort repertoires had been generated on a single sequencing platform. Class I and class II HLA loci were covered by the typing at four-digit resolution. Typing coverage varied by locus: about 620-630 donors for A, B, C, DRB1 and DQB1; approximately 500 for DQA1; more than 600 for DPA1; 450 to 480 for DPB1. Because of strong linkage in the cohort, a few DR-DQ haplotypes were treated as single units for association and clustering. Among about 390 genotyped donors of the cohort, an average of 235,054 unique TCR beta nucleotide sequences were sequenced per donor, roughly 18% of them non-productive. Broad study findings and their caveats: A group of highly shared sequence variants was considered likely to be a technical artifact of the sequencing pipeline. Most CMV-associated TCR beta chains appeared to be HLA-restricted in a later analysis, and the HLA associations seemed to be driven largely by CMV exposure. Linkage disequilibrium might explain the correlated functional status among segregating V segments, but an unknown experimental factor could not be excluded. The presence/absence analyses assumed that sequencing depth was roughly uniform across donors, and that assumption may not be true. In an earlier analysis of approximately 590 of the donors, most TCR beta V segments were observed in productive rearrangements about 90% or about 30% of the time, broadly matching IMGT annotations. A later genetic analysis associated a missense DCLRE1C variant with V-gene and J-gene trimming of TCR beta chains, and an independent cohort replicated the association. A further reported finding was that TCR beta sequences accurately predicted the HLA-A and HLA-B alleles for most subjects in the first cohort. It was suggested by the authors that the approach could potentially be generalized to other disease states and immunological phenotypes. In this cohort, only TCR beta chains were sequenced, and detectable features were limited by the absence of alpha or paired-chain data. When HLA alleles, especially DR and DQ, strongly co-occurred, attributing TCR associations to individual alleles was difficult. The classifier was reported to diagnose cytomegalovirus status with high specificity and sensitivity in both the original and validation cohorts. A total of about 180 TCR beta chains were listed by the study as associated with cytomegalovirus. In a later analysis, HLA-associated TCR beta chains were found to be more clonally expanded and to have lower generation probabilities than equally common non-associated chains. Because HLA typing was unavailable for some donors at each locus, only the typed subset was used in association tests. Several of the top co-occurrence clusters appeared to be linked to parvovirus B19, influenza, CMV and Epstein-Barr virus, according to a later analysis. CMV serostatus was the only immune exposure information available for the cohort. According to a later genetic analysis, donors in an Asian-associated ancestry cluster had fewer N-insertions in productive TCRs than the roughly 660-donor mean. In a later analysis, TCR association rates were found to vary across HLA loci, with the most associated TCRs seen for DRB1 alleles and the fewest for HLA-C alleles. Most TCR sequences were seen in very few donors, while some public TCRs were found in many individuals. Some IMGT-functional V segments, including TRBV6-2 and TRBV6-3, could not be distinguished by the 87-base-pair reads and were therefore excluded. Three of the identified cytomegalovirus-associated TCR beta chains were confirmed in vitro to be specific for cytomegalovirus antigens. Specific HLA alleles were associated with around 18,000 TCR beta sequences at a false discovery rate of 0.05 in a later analysis. Because counts were too low, approximately 18 rarely observed V segments, including chromosome 9 orphons, were excluded from the earlier analysis of around 590 of the donors.

The CDR3 holds 15 amino acids from the cysteine to the phenylalanine. Of the read, only the CDR3 DNA is kept; its 45 bases are in frame from base 1. V was cut back by 3 bases and J by 4 bases, leaving a gap of 15 bases between them. Sequences LNHNV (CDR1) and YYDKDF (CDR2) are obtained from the germline V gene (reference sequence). The cohort consisted of 650 to 700 healthy bone marrow donors. Cohort members were all nominally healthy when sampled, although unrecorded immune exposures were likely present. The donor tested CMV seronegative, placing the donor among the approximately 360 seronegative members of the cohort. Every donor gave a peripheral blood sample, and the peripheral blood mononuclear cells from that sample were used for TCR beta sequencing. Genomic DNA extraction from the blood cell samples was performed with the Qiagen DNeasy Blood Extraction Kit.

This receptor was obtained from a man younger than 35 in good health and CMV-seronegative. Here the chain combines TRBV15 and TRBJ1-1, and perhaps TRBD1 as D gene, on 6 matching bases. The sample taken for sequencing was PBMCs. Read as DNA, the sequence is TGTGCCACCAGCAGGAAGGGGGTTTTGGGCACTGAAGCTTTCTTT. The encoded protein is CATSRKGVLGTEAFF.